Below, 8 T cell receptor beta chains from the same sample are listed, as sequenced in a study of T cells after somatic rescue of genetic block. TCRdb's copy holds only in-frame clones and misses some; the assay was immunoSEQ multiplex PCR. The table includes 80,000 to 100,000 clones, around 90% detected once. Sequences were obtained from peripheral blood mononuclear cells (PBMCs). These receptors were taken from a woman between 18 and 30 years old.

The chain employs TRBV7-2 and TRBJ1-5, with D unresolved. The V end was cut by 4 bases, the J end by 2 bases, with 9 bases between. The CDR3 has 14 amino acids. Per germline, CDR1 SGHTA and CDR2 FQGNSA. This chain's CDR3 is CASSWNRGNQPQHF. CDR3 DNA sequence: TGTGCCAGCAGCTGGAACCGGGGCAATCAGCCCCAGCATTTT.

For this clone: Germline and junction disagree at one end, which may indicate a read error. The V and J genes are TRBV2 and TRBJ1-1; TRBD1 might be the D (5 bases). Germline V CDR1 and CDR2: SNHLY, FYNNEI. The CDR3 runs to 12 residues. This chain's CDR3 is CASSVDRGWQPF. CDR3 nucleotides: TGTGCCAGCAGTGTAGACCGGGGCTGGCAGCCCTTT.

This chain uses TRBV7-9 with TRBJ1-2, with 7 bases lining up with TRBD1. The CDR3 is 15 amino acids. V lost 3 bases, J lost 7 bases, and 11 bases stayed unmatched. CDR1 is SEHNR and CDR2 is FQNEAQ in the germline V gene (reference sequence). The CDR3 here is CASSLGTRGSGGYTF. CDR3 nucleotides: TGTGCCAGCAGCTTGGGGACCAGGGGGTCTGGTGGCTACACCTTC.

The chain combines TRBV6-6 with TRBJ2-4, with 7 nucleotides matching TRBD2. The germline V gene encodes CDR1 MNHNY and CDR2 SVGAGI (reference sequence). The CDR3 sequence is 16 residues long. J gave up 4 bases and V 4 bases, and 10 bases lay outside the gene matches. CDR3 protein: CASSWGDGGFKNIQYF. CDR3 DNA: TGTGCCAGCAGTTGGGGTGACGGGGGGTTTAAAAACATTCAGTACTTC.

This chain joins TRBV9 and TRBJ2-7, with 11 bases matching TRBD1. V gave up 3 bases and J gave up 3 bases; unmatched junction bases: 5. The CDR3 runs to 15 residues. Germline values: CDR1 SGDLS, CDR2 YYNGEE. CDR3 coding DNA: TGTGCCAGCAGCGCCGGACAGGGGGCTGACTACGAGCAGTACTTC. Protein sequence: CASSAGQGADYEQYF.

The gene calls are TRBV18 and TRBJ1-2; 7 bases are a match to TRBD1. Trimming removed 2 bases from V and 6 bases from J; junction bases left unmatched: 15. This CDR3 spans 17 amino acids. CDR1 KGHSH and CDR2 LQKENI come from the germline V gene. The CDR3 nucleotides read TGTGCCAGCTCACCATGGGACAGTGCGTTTGGGCGGGATGGCTACACCTTC. Translation: CASSPWDSAFGRDGYTF.

This clone appeared once. V gene TRBV27 combines with J gene TRBJ1-1, with D hard to call. The germline CDR1 and CDR2 sequences are MNHEY and SMNVEV (reference sequence). V was clipped by 4 bases and J by 7 bases, with 13 bases between them. This CDR3 spans 13 amino acids. The CDR3 bases are TGTGCCAGCAGTTCGGGAGATGCGATTGAAGCTTTCTTT. Protein: CASSSGDAIEAFF.

The sample holds one count of this clone. The chain is built from TRBV5-1 and TRBJ2-2; D is perhaps TRBD2 (6 bases). Trimming removed 2 bases at V and 4 bases at J, with 12 bases between. The CDR3 totals 15 residues. CDR1 and CDR2 (germline): SGHRS, YFSETQ. In nucleotides, the CDR3 is TGCGCCAGCAGCTTCGCAGCGGGTTTCACCGGGGAGCTGTTTTTT. Amino acid sequence: CASSFAAGFTGELFF. The variable domain in full, completed from reference TRBV5-1 and TRBJ2-2, reads KAGVTQTPRYLIKTRGQQVTLSCSPISGHRSVSWYQQTPGQGLQFLFEYFSETQRNKGNFPGRFSGRQFSNSRSEMNVSTLELGDSALYLCASSFAAGFTGELFFGEGSRLTVL.